This TCR beta chain came from a study of blood T cell repertoires in COVID-19. Those who participated ranged in age from roughly 18 to 95 years and resided in about two dozen US areas. The CDR3 loop spans 13 amino acids. V shed 5 bases, J shed 5 bases, and the junction held 5 bases outside the gene matches. Germline lookup yields CDR1 KGHDR and CDR2 SFDVKD. The protocol was immunoSEQ multiplex PCR, while the TCRdb copy is restricted to in-frame clones and leaves out a portion. Of roughly 200,000 clones in the sample, approximately 86% are singletons; the top ten hold 3.5% to 5.5%. The sequence derives from a woman aged 25 to 45 who had been exposed to COVID-19. Sequencing was performed on PBMCs or T cells enriched from blood (not recorded which). The genes are TRBV24-1 and TRBJ2-7; 7 bases align to TRBD1. CDR3 DNA sequence: TGTGCCACCAGTGTTGGGGGACAGAACGAGCAGTACTTC. Its protein is CATSVGGQNEQYF.